This TCR beta chain derives from a study of cytomegalovirus exposure and HLA in healthy donors. Per germline, CDR1 SGHDT and CDR2 YYEEEE. The CDR3 is 14 residues long. Trimming cost V 4 bases and J 2 bases; bases outside gene matches: 6. The PCR made use of 60 Vbeta and 13 Jbeta primers. Sequencing used immunoSEQ multiplex PCR; TCRdb keeps in-frame clones, though not all of them. The profile shows 150,000 to 200,000 clones, around 85% of them singletons. This clonotype was obtained from a man aged 18-30 years in good health and CMV-seronegative. This chain links TRBV5-6 with TRBJ2-7; 7 nucleotides match TRBD2. Material for sequencing was PBMCs. CDR3 in DNA: TGTGCCAGCAGCCCGCTAGCGGATCCCTACGAGCAGTACTTC. Amino acids: CASSPLADPYEQYF.